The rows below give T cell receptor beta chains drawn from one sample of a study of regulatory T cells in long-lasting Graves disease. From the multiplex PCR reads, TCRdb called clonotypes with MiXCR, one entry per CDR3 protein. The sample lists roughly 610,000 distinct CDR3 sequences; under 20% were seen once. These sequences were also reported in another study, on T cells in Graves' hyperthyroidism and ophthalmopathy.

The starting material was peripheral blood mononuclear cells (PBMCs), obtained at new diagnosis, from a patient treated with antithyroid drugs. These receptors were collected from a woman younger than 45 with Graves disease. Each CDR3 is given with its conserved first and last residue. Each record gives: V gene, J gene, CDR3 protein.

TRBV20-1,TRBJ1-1,CSAREAFF
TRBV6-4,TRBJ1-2,CASTLGRVYGYTF
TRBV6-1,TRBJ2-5,CASSVLAGIRETQYF
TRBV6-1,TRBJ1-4,CASRRGGDEKLFF
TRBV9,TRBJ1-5,CASSVAGSPDQPQHF
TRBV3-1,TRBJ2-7,CASSQDGTAYEQYF
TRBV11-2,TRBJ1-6,CASRPKTGPYNSPLHF
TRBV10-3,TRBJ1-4,CAISENRGYEKLFF
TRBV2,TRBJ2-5,CASTPDSQETQYF
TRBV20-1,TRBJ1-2,CSAPIVGYGYTF
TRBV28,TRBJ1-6,CASSLPGQGNSPLHF
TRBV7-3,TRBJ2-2,CASSFSSGNTGELFF
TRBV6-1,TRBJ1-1,CASSADRGRNTEAFF
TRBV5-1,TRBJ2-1,CASRSGTRDTDEQFF
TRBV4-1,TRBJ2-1,CASSSQGAAIIEQFF
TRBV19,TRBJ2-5,CASSIRKSGTSGRVGLTQYF
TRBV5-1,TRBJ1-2,CASSLEGAGYTF
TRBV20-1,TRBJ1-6,CSAWDSYNSPLHF
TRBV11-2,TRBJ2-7,CASSPFWESGYEQYF
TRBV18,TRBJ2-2,CASSPDTVGELFF
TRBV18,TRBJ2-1,CASFTDQQGEQFF
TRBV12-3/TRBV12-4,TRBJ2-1,CASSLMRGPREEQFF
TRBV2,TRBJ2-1,CASSPWRGAYNEQFF
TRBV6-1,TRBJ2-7,CASTLTGKGGYEQYF
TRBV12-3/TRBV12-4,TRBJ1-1,CASSPNRGPNLRTEAFF
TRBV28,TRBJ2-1,CASSGTGRGLNEQFF
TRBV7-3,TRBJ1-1,CASSLIRVQGSAEAFF
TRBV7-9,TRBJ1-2,CASSFPSTDGYTF
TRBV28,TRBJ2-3,CASSLISGGLGNTQYF
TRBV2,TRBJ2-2,CASTRQTRGELFF
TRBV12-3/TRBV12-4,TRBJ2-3,CASTPWVGDTQYF
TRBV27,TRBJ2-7,CASMQGGSLGLYEQYF
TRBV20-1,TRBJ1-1,CSAGNQGRNTEAFF
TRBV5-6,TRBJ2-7,CASKLAGEDWEQYF
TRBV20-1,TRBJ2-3,CSATPGTGATDTQYF
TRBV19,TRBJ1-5,CATSWVVSNQPQHF
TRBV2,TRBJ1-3,CAIRATSGNTIYF
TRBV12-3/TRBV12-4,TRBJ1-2,CASMGGTNYGYTF
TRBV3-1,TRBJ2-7,CASSQQSIPVYEQYF
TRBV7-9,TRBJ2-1,CASSLGRGDGSSYEQFF
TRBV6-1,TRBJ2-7,CASATKGEQYF
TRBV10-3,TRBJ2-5,CATNSRGLTRRAQETQYF
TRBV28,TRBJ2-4,CASSLLGRIQYF
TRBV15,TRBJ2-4,CATSRAGLLIQYF
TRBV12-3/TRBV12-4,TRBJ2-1,CASSLGDRGIYDTNYNEQFF
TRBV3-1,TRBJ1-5,CASSLGYQPQHF
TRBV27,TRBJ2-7,CASSGLAGGPRGEQYF
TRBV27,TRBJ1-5,CASRPGGGPYQPQHF
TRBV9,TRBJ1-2,CASSPKPPGGGYTF
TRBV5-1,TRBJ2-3,CASSSPTGTDTQYF
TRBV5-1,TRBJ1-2,CASSLDRFSGYTF
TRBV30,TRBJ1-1,CAWKVGSLNTEAFF
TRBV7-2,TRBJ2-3,CASSSRASRDYTDTQYF
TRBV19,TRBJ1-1,CASSMRRDVRRFRWDTEAFF
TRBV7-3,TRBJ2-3,CASSLRPSTDTQYF